These 14 T cell receptor beta chains share one sample of origin, sequenced in a study of blood T cell repertoires in COVID-19. Using immunoSEQ multiplex PCR, the repertoire was profiled, and TCRdb retains in-frame clones only, with some absent. The sample has just under 75,000 clones; roughly 84% are singletons. Sequencing used peripheral blood. The receptors shown here come from a man older than 75 with active or convalescent COVID-19.

This sequence joins TRBV6-5 and TRBJ2-7; 7 nucleotides align to TRBD2. The germline gives CDR1 MNHEY, CDR2 SVGAGI. V shed 6 bases and J 0 bases; nucleotides not matched to a gene: 8. The CDR3 contains 15 residues. This CDR3 is CASSLRDYTSYEQYF. The CDR3 DNA reads as TGTGCCAGCAGCCTCCGGGACTACACCTCCTACGAGCAGTACTTC.

J is TRBJ1-1 and V is TRBV7-2, with D perhaps TRBD1 (5 bases). The CDR3 covers 16 residues. Trimming cost V 3 bases and J 6 bases, with 20 bases left between them. Germline V gene lookup returns CDR1 SGHTA and CDR2 FQGNSA. The CDR3 loop reads CASSLGGLASWAEAFF. The CDR3 DNA reads as TGTGCCAGCAGCTTGGGGGGACTGGCGAGTTGGGCTGAAGCTTTCTTT. Variable domain in full (rest from reference TRBV7-2 and TRBJ1-1): GAGVSQSPSNKVTEKGKDVELRCDPISGHTALYWYRQSLGQGLEFLIYFQGNSAPDKSGLPSDRFSAERTGGSVSTLTIQRTQQEDSAVYLCASSLGGLASWAEAFFGQGTRLTVV.

This clone was counted a single time. The chain has TRBV5-1 and TRBJ1-5, with a tentative D call TRBD1 (5 bases). V gave up 0 bases and J gave up 0 bases, with 7 bases separating them. The CDR3 extends over 15 amino acids. Germline CDR1 reads SGHRS; CDR2 reads YFSETQ. The CDR3 nucleotides read TGCGCCAGCAGCTTGGGGACAAATAGCAATCAGCCCCAGCATTTT. Its translation is CASSLGTNSNQPQHF.

The V and J genes are TRBV12-5 and TRBJ2-2; perhaps TRBD1 as D (6 bases). V gave up 2 bases and J gave up 6 bases, with 7 bases separating them. The CDR3 totals 13 residues. Germline V gives CDR1 LGHNT, CDR2 FRNRAP. The CDR3 nucleotides read TGTGCTAGTGGTTTGACAGGGTCCGGGGAGCTGTTTTTT. It encodes CASGLTGSGELFF.

V is TRBV5-6 and J is TRBJ2-5, with 11 bases lining up with TRBD2. The CDR3 loop spans 14 amino acids. V lost 2 bases and J lost 4; bases outside the gene matches: 1. The germline CDR1 and CDR2 sequences are SGHDT and YYEEEE. The CDR3 bases are TGTGCCAGCAGCTTTCTAGCGGGGGGAGAGACCCAGTACTTC. This gives the protein CASSFLAGGETQYF.

The V call is TRBV21-1, the J call TRBJ2-3; TRBD2 reflects the table's D call only, with no check against the DNA. TRBV21-1 is annotated as a pseudogene. This CDR3 is 16 amino acids long. Here the CDR3 reads CASSRRTGVCADTQYF. In DNA, the CDR3 is TGTGCCAGCAGCAGGAGAACCGGGGTATGCGCAGATACGCAGTATTTT.

This rearrangement joins TRBV7-2 to TRBJ1-3; TRBD1 might be the D (5 bases). This CDR3 region has 17 residues. Germline CDR1 reads SGHTA; CDR2 reads FQGNSA. V lost 1 base, J lost 1 base, and 14 bases lay in between. This CDR3 reads CASSLVGGIGSGNTIYF. The CDR3 DNA sequence: TGTGCCAGCAGCTTAGTCGGGGGTATAGGATCTGGAAACACCATATATTTT.

The gene calls are TRBV5-1 and TRBJ2-5; 13 nucleotides agree with TRBD2. Losses at the gene ends were 0 bases for V and 5 bases for J; bases not matched to a gene: 7. The germline CDR1 and CDR2 sequences are SGHRS and YFSETQ. The CDR3 totals 17 residues. The DNA for the CDR3 is TGCGCCAGCAGCTTGGGACTAGCGGGAGGCAGTAGCGAGACCCAGTACTTC. Encoded protein: CASSLGLAGGSSETQYF.

In DNA form, the CDR3 reads TGTGCCAGCTCACCACGCCAGGGCTACGAGCAGTACTTC. This codes for CASSPRQGYEQYF. The gene calls are TRBV18 and TRBJ2-7; tentatively, D is TRBD1 (5 bases). The germline V gene encodes CDR1 KGHSH and CDR2 LQKENI. The CDR3 runs to 13 residues. Between the trimmed V and J ends, which lost 1 base and 3 bases, there was a span of 7 bases.

The DNA of the CDR3 is TGTGCCAGCAGTGATTCTTTAGCGGGGGCAGAGACCCAGTACTTC. It translates to CASSDSLAGAETQYF. The chain combines TRBV27 with TRBJ2-5; 9 nucleotides align to TRBD2. V gave up 5 bases and J gave up 4 bases; unmatched junction bases: 8. The length of the CDR3 is 15 residues. The germline gives CDR1 MNHEY, CDR2 SMNVEV (reference sequence).

V and J are TRBV5-1 and TRBJ1-2; TRBD1 matches 8 bases. Germline trimming cut 4 bases from V and 2 bases from J; bases unmatched to any gene: 7. This CDR3 is 15 amino acids long. Germline V gene data show CDR1 as SGHRS and CDR2 as YFSETQ. The CDR3 spells CASSRGTGENYGYTF. The CDR3 DNA sequence: TGCGCCAGCAGCCGAGGGACAGGAGAAAACTATGGCTACACCTTC.

The chain uses TRBV6-1 and TRBJ2-7; tentative D call: TRBD1 (5 bases). Germline CDR1 is MNHNS and CDR2 is SASEGT. The CDR3 is made up of 15 amino acids. The germline V and J ends were trimmed by 2 bases and 2 bases, with 13 bases remaining between them. For the CDR3, the DNA is TGTGCCAGCAGTGAAACCCCGGGCAGGGCCTACGAGCAGTACTTC. Translated, it gives CASSETPGRAYEQYF.

The J gene is TRBJ2-1, the V gene TRBV10-3; 9 bases agree with TRBD2. This CDR3 is 14 amino acids long. The germline V gene encodes CDR1 ENHRY and CDR2 SYGVKD. Trimming took 5 bases from V and 8 from J; bases not matched to a gene: 7. CDR3 sequence reads: CAISSSGNVDEQFF. Written as DNA, the CDR3 is TGTGCCATCAGTTCTAGCGGGAATGTCGATGAGCAGTTCTTC.

This clone appeared a few times. This chain uses TRBV27 with TRBJ1-1; D is unresolved. This CDR3 is built from 12 residues. V shed 6 bases and J shed 7 bases, with 12 bases lying between them. Germline CDR1 reads MNHEY; CDR2 reads SMNVEV (reference sequence). The CDR3 DNA reads as TGTGCCAGCAGCCCTCGGGGTCGTGAAGCTTTCTTT. Translating it yields CASSPRGREAFF.